Presented here are 17 T cell receptor beta chains from one specimen sequenced in a study of early T cells in non-severe SARS-CoV-2 infection. TCRdb ran MiXCR on the 5' RACE reads and lists one entry per CDR3 protein. The data contain 30,000 to 40,000 distinct CDR3 sequences, 5.5% to 7% of them singletons. The sequencing here drew on whole blood, taken at baseline. These receptors were collected from an adult who was a healthcare worker with PCR-confirmed SARS-CoV-2 infection or an uninfected control (not recorded which).

This clonotype was recorded at least ten times. V is TRBV7-2 and J is TRBJ1-1, with TRBD1 as a possible D gene (5 bases). V was trimmed by 4 bases and J by 1 base, leaving 10 bases between them. The CDR3 has 14 amino acids. CDR1 is SGHTA and CDR2 is FQGNSA in the germline V gene. The CDR3 reads CASSSGLRNTEAFF. In DNA, the CDR3 is TGTGCCAGCAGCTCGGGACTCCGGAACACTGAAGCTTTCTTT.

This clonotype showed up just a few times. This chain connects TRBV6-5 to TRBJ2-3; 16 nucleotides align to TRBD2. In germline, CDR1 is MNHEY, CDR2 SVGAGI. After removal of 2 bases from V and 3 bases from J, the junction contained 5 bases not matched to a gene. The CDR3 runs to 18 residues. This CDR3 reads CASSYMGLAGGPTDTQYF. CDR3 bases: TGTGCCAGCAGTTACATGGGACTAGCGGGGGGGCCGACAGATACGCAGTATTTT.

This clonotype was counted between two and nine times. The chain has TRBV5-1 and TRBJ1-3; no definite D call. Trimming took off 3 bases at V and 2 bases at J, with 12 bases between the two ends. Germline V gene data show CDR1 as SGHRS and CDR2 as YFSETQ. The CDR3 sequence is 15 residues long. The CDR3 DNA sequence: TGCGCCAGCAGCTCGATCACTGGACCTGGAAACACCATATATTTT. Protein sequence: CASSSITGPGNTIYF.

With regard to this clonotype: A read error is possible here, since a much larger clone lies one base away. Because the CDR3 is missing its conserved closing phenylalanine or tryptophan, this is likely a read error. The rearrangement uses TRBV12-5 and TRBJ2-3; unclear D gene. This CDR3 is 11 amino acids long. Germline lookup yields CDR1 LGHNT and CDR2 FRNRAP. The V gene lost 5 bases and the J gene lost 3 bases, with 3 bases spanning the gap. The CDR3 region has the DNA TGTGCTAGTGGTGTTACAGATACGCAGTATTAT. It translates to CASGVTDTQYY.

Ten or more counts support this clonotype. The chain combines TRBV20-1 with TRBJ2-7, with TRBD1 as a possible D gene (6 bases). Trimming stripped 6 bases from V and 0 bases from J, with 15 bases between. The CDR3 loop spans 14 amino acids. CDR1 and CDR2 (germline): DFQATT, SNEGSKA (reference sequence). In nucleotides, the CDR3 is TGCAGTGCCCGAGACAGGTACCTCTCCTACGAGCAGTACTTC. It codes for CSARDRYLSYEQYF.

This clonotype has a count of ten or more. The chain joins TRBV5-1 to TRBJ1-2, with 8 bases aligning to TRBD1. The ends lost 4 bases at V and 3 bases at J; junction bases unmatched: 5. Germline assignment: CDR1 SGHRS and CDR2 YFSETQ. This CDR3 has 14 residues. CDR3 bases: TGCGCCAGCAGCCCCGGGACAGGAGACTATGGCTACACCTTC. It encodes CASSPGTGDYGYTF.

The sample holds many counts of this clonotype. This rearrangement joins TRBV5-6 to TRBJ2-1; 7 bases agree with TRBD2. CDR3 size: 13 residues. Germline CDR1 is SGHDT and CDR2 is YYEEEE. The ends lost 4 bases at V and 9 bases at J; junction bases unmatched: 7. The CDR3 sequence is CASSVGTTGEQFF. Written as DNA, the CDR3 is TGTGCCAGCAGCGTTGGGACTACGGGTGAGCAGTTCTTC.

This clonotype was seen many times. This rearrangement joins TRBV12-3 or TRBV12-4 to TRBJ1-2; the D gene is possibly TRBD1 (6 bases). Trimming shortened V by 4 bases and J by 8 bases, and 20 bases separated the two germline ends. This CDR3 contains 15 residues. This CDR3 reads CASSSMGRGMSGYTF. The CDR3 DNA reads as TGTGCCAGCAGTTCCATGGGCAGGGGAATGTCCGGCTACACCTTC.

This clonotype was seen ten or more times. This rearrangement joins TRBV5-1 to TRBJ2-2, with 8 bases lining up with TRBD2. The junction had 6 bases not matched to a gene; V was cut back by 4 bases and J by 4 bases. CDR1 is SGHRS and CDR2 is YFSETQ in the germline V gene. The CDR3 is 15 residues long. CDR3 loop: CASSDGTRSTGELFF. The CDR3 DNA follows: TGCGCCAGCAGCGACGGGACTAGGAGCACCGGGGAGCTGTTTTTT.

Many counts were recorded for this clonotype. CDR3 residues: CASSFDRSSNYGYTF. For the CDR3, the DNA is TGTGCCAGCAGTTTTGACAGGAGTAGTAACTATGGCTACACCTTC. The V call is TRBV27, the J call TRBJ1-2; the D gene is possibly TRBD1 (6 bases). This CDR3 spans 15 amino acids. V was trimmed by 3 bases and J by 1 base, leaving 12 bases between them. CDR1 MNHEY and CDR2 SMNVEV come from the germline V gene (reference sequence).

This clonotype was seen at least ten times. The gene calls are TRBV6-1 and TRBJ2-2; 7 nucleotides align to TRBD2. Germline V gene lookup returns CDR1 MNHNS and CDR2 SASEGT. After removal of 3 bases from V and 3 bases from J, the junction contained 4 bases not matched to a gene. The length of the CDR3 is 15 residues. The CDR3 nucleotides read TGTGCCAGCAGTGAGGGAGGGACCCACACCGGGGAGCTGTTTTTT. Translated: CASSEGGTHTGELFF.

This clonotype was seen only a few times. The rearrangement links TRBV20-1 to TRBJ2-5; the match to TRBD1 covers 9 bases. CDR1 is DFQATT, CDR2 SNEGSKA, per germline (reference sequence). CDR3 length: 13 residues. Unmatched junction bases numbered 4, after V lost 4 bases and J lost 4 bases. The CDR3: CSATTGGVETQYF. The CDR3 DNA reads as TGCAGTGCTACCACAGGGGGCGTAGAGACCCAGTACTTC.

This clonotype was picked up many times. V gene TRBV5-4 combines with J gene TRBJ1-1; D might be TRBD1 (5 bases). This CDR3 spans 15 amino acids. From germline, CDR1 is SGHNT and CDR2 YYREEE (reference sequence). The germline V and J ends were trimmed by 3 bases and 1 base, with 13 bases remaining between them. As DNA, the CDR3 is TGTGCCAGCAGCTCCCCCGTTGGGGGGAACACTGAAGCTTTCTTT. Amino acids: CASSSPVGGNTEAFF.

This clonotype was detected ten times or more. The genes are TRBV18 and TRBJ2-2; 9 positions match TRBD1. The CDR3 is made up of 15 amino acids. Per the germline V gene, CDR1 is KGHSH and CDR2 is LQKENI. The V gene end was trimmed by 3 bases and the J gene end by 7 bases; junction bases not matched to a gene: 6. The CDR3 nucleotides are TGTGCCAGCTCACCGGGACAGGGATGGAACGGGGAGCTGTTTTTT. This gives the protein CASSPGQGWNGELFF. Using reference TRBV18 and TRBJ2-2 for the parts outside the CDR3, the full variable domain is NAGVMQNPRHLVRRRGQEARLRCSPMKGHSHVYWYRQLPEEGLKFMVYLQKENIIDESGMPKERFSAEFPKEGPSILRIQQVVRGDSAAYFCASSPGQGWNGELFFGEGSRLTVL.

The gene calls are TRBV9 and TRBJ2-5, with 12 bases fitting TRBD2. With 4 bases clipped from V and 8 bases from J, the junction kept 15 bases outside the gene matches. The V gene's germline CDR1 is SGDLS and CDR2 YYNGEE. The CDR3 is 17 residues long. The CDR3 coding sequence is TGTGCCAGCAGCCCCCCCCAGGGACTAGCGGGCGAGTTAACCCAGTACTTC. Encoded protein: CASSPPQGLAGELTQYF.

The sample holds many counts of this clonotype. In nucleotides, the CDR3 is TGTGCCAGCAGCCAAGATCTTTGGCAGGGTCCAGGCGAGCAGTACTTC. It yields the protein CASSQDLWQGPGEQYF. V is TRBV3-1 and J is TRBJ2-7; TRBD1 might be the D (5 bases). The germline V and J ends were trimmed by 0 bases and 6 bases, with 18 bases remaining between them. In germline, CDR1 is LGHDT, CDR2 YNNKEL (reference sequence). CDR3 length: 16 residues.

In this sample, this clonotype turned up a few times. The chain recombines TRBV4-3 with TRBJ2-7, with D perhaps being TRBD1 or TRBD2 (7 bases each). The V end lost 0 bases, the J end lost 7 bases, and 16 bases lay between the germline ends. The germline gives CDR1 LGHNA, CDR2 YSLEER. The CDR3 has 15 amino acids. CDR3 amino acids: CASSQEQGGGREQYF. For the CDR3, the DNA is TGCGCCAGCAGCCAAGAGCAGGGGGGAGGGAGGGAGCAGTACTTC.